The 28 T cell receptor beta chains presented below share a single source sample, sequenced in a study of CD4 T cells in relation to SARS-CoV-2 and coronaviruses. These receptors are not linked to any known antigen. The assay was immunoSEQ multiplex PCR, and TCRdb's table has in-frame clones only and misses some. This sample has some 21,000 clones, with 76% found just once. Before the COVID-19 pandemic, during about 2011-2018, CD4+ T cells were taken from unexposed donors. Isolation of CD4+ T cells took place after less than 11 days in culture. Material for sequencing was CD4+ T cells from PBMCs, cultured in vitro. The receptors were sampled from a human donor in good health.

J is TRBJ2-2 and V is TRBV5-1, with 7 bases matching TRBD1. This CDR3 comprises 13 residues. CDR1 is SGHRS, CDR2 YFSETQ, per germline. Trimming cost V 4 bases and J 7 bases; bases outside gene matches: 4. CDR3 DNA: TGCGCCAGCAGCATGGGACAGAACGGGGAGCTGTTTTTT. Its translation is CASSMGQNGELFF.

This clone was counted between two and nine times. The V call is TRBV2, the J call TRBJ2-1; 7 bases line up with TRBD2. Germline CDR1 is SNHLY and CDR2 is FYNNEI. The CDR3 consists of 15 residues. V lost 8 bases to trimming and J lost 7 bases; unmatched junction nucleotides: 14. CDR3 loop: CASGGGVMDLNEQFF. Written as DNA, the CDR3 is TGTGCCAGCGGTGGGGGGGTAATGGATTTAAATGAGCAGTTCTTC.

The rearrangement uses TRBV19 and TRBJ1-1, with D possibly TRBD1 on 5 matching bases. The length of the CDR3 is 15 residues. Germline V gene lookup returns CDR1 LNHDA and CDR2 SQIVND (reference sequence). Between the trimmed V and J ends, which lost 2 bases and 3 bases, there was a span of 13 bases. CDR3 residues: CASSIRAGTDTEAFF. The CDR3 nucleotides are TGTGCCAGTAGTATAAGGGCAGGGACGGACACTGAAGCTTTCTTT.

This clone was counted between two and nine times. The chain has TRBV6-6 and TRBJ1-4; D unresolved. V lost 6 bases to trimming and J lost 4 bases, with 9 bases between them. The germline V gene has CDR1 MNHNY and CDR2 SVGAGI (reference sequence). There are 13 residues in the CDR3. The CDR3 reads CASSSNVNEKLFF. Written as DNA, the CDR3 is TGTGCCAGCAGCTCCAACGTTAATGAAAAACTGTTTTTT.

This clone was counted a few times. The V call is TRBV3-1 (or the pseudogene TRBV3-2), the J call TRBJ1-1; 10 nucleotides match TRBD1. V lost 5 bases and J lost 4; bases outside the gene matches: 4. Per germline, CDR1 LGHDT and CDR2 YNNKEL (reference sequence). The CDR3 has 14 residues. DNA of the CDR3: TGTGCCAGCAGCGCAGGACAGGGGGGCACTGAAGCTTTCTTT. It encodes CASSAGQGGTEAFF.

The V gene is TRBV18, the J gene TRBJ1-6; D call uncertain. The V end lost 4 bases, the J end lost 10 bases, and 23 bases lay between the germline ends. The germline V gene has CDR1 KGHSH and CDR2 LQKENI. The CDR3 sequence is 17 residues long. The CDR3 bases are TGTGCCAGCTCACTCAGATTGGACCGCCACATGGAGTCACCCCTCCACTTT. It encodes CASSLRLDRHMESPLHF.

The gene calls are TRBV28 and TRBJ1-5; D might be TRBD1 (6 bases). The germline CDR1 and CDR2 sequences are MDHEN and SYDVKM. CDR3 size: 15 residues. V was pared by 5 bases and J by 2 bases, with 13 bases between. The CDR3 here is CASSGNRAGNQPQHF. CDR3 sequence (DNA): TGTGCCAGCAGTGGGAACAGGGCCGGCAATCAGCCCCAGCATTTT.

J is TRBJ1-2 and V is TRBV18; 9 bases are shared with TRBD1. Germline CDR1 reads KGHSH; CDR2 reads LQKENI. V lost 3 bases, J lost 1 base, and 6 bases stayed unmatched. This CDR3 comprises 16 residues. The CDR3 region is CASSPEGQGFNYGYTF. DNA of the CDR3: TGTGCCAGCTCACCGGAGGGACAGGGATTTAACTATGGCTACACCTTC. The whole variable domain, filled in from reference TRBV18 and TRBJ1-2, reads NAGVMQNPRHLVRRRGQEARLRCSPMKGHSHVYWYRQLPEEGLKFMVYLQKENIIDESGMPKERFSAEFPKEGPSILRIQQVVRGDSAAYFCASSPEGQGFNYGYTFGSGTRLTVV.

The count of this clone is one. The genes are TRBV7-9 and TRBJ1-1; no firm D call. This CDR3 spans 14 amino acids. Germline V lookup: CDR1 SEHNR, CDR2 FQNEAQ (reference sequence). Trimming removed 10 bases at V and 1 base at J, with 16 bases between. In nucleotides, the CDR3 is TGTGCCACCGAGCGTGACGGGCAGAACACTGAAGCTTTCTTT. It encodes CATERDGQNTEAFF.

The chain has TRBV7-3 and TRBJ2-1; D is ambiguous. The CDR3 runs 13 residues. Looked up from germline, CDR1 is SGHTA and CDR2 is FQGTGA. Trimming shortened V by 2 bases and J by 7 bases, and 9 bases separated the two germline ends. As DNA, the CDR3 is TGTGCCAGCAGCTTAGGAGCGTCTAATGAGCAGTTCTTC. Protein: CASSLGASNEQFF.

This chain links TRBV24-1 with TRBJ2-7, with 10 bases aligning to TRBD1. Per the germline V gene, CDR1 is KGHDR and CDR2 is SFDVKD. The CDR3 contains 15 residues. V trimming: 3 bases; J trimming: 1 base; junction bases outside the gene matches: 2. This CDR3 reads CATSDRQGASYEQYF. For the CDR3, the DNA is TGTGCCACCAGTGATCGACAGGGGGCATCCTACGAGCAGTACTTC.

The chain joins TRBV29-1 to TRBJ1-2; 8 bases match TRBD1. Germline V gene sequence: CDR1 SQVTM, CDR2 ANQGSEA. The CDR3 runs 13 residues. J lost 2 bases, V lost 7 bases, and 6 bases had no gene match. CDR3 nucleotides: TGCAGCGCGCCCGGGACAGGCAACTATGGCTACACCTTC. Translating gives CSAPGTGNYGYTF.

This chain links TRBV12-3 or TRBV12-4 with TRBJ1-2, with D perhaps TRBD1 (5 bases). The CDR3 is made up of 12 amino acids. V lost 2 bases and J 7 bases, leaving 8 bases between the germline ends. CDR3 sequence: CASSLQGGGYTF. The CDR3 DNA follows: TGTGCCAGCAGTTTACAGGGTGGTGGCTACACCTTC.

The chain joins TRBV7-2 to TRBJ2-7; 7 bases align to TRBD2. V shed 1 base and J 0 bases; nucleotides not matched to a gene: 12. The CDR3 totals 18 residues. The germline V gene has CDR1 SGHTA and CDR2 FQGNSA. CDR3 bases: TGTGCCAGCAGCTTAGGGCCGTTAGCGGGCCTGAGCTCCTACGAGCAGTACTTC. This encodes CASSLGPLAGLSSYEQYF.

In its sample, this clone was seen once. This chain links TRBV28 with TRBJ1-2; no reliable D call. Germline V gives CDR1 MDHEN, CDR2 SYDVKM. CDR3 length: 15 residues. V was trimmed by 6 bases and J by 2 bases, leaving 16 bases between them. The CDR3 DNA reads as TGTGCCAGCAGCCTGACGGTATTTAACAACTATGGCTACACCTTC. This translates into CASSLTVFNNYGYTF.

The chain recombines TRBV6-6 with TRBJ2-4; tentative D call: TRBD2 (6 bases). Trimming pared 5 bases from V and 4 bases from J, leaving 15 bases between. Germline lookup yields CDR1 MNHNY and CDR2 SVGAGI (reference sequence). The CDR3 runs 15 residues. The CDR3 DNA reads as TGTGCCAGCAGTGGGGCGGGGTTGCCGAAAAACATTCAGTACTTC. Residues: CASSGAGLPKNIQYF.

As for this clone: The junction does not match germline at one end; this may be a read error. Here the CDR3 DNA reads TGCGCCAGCAGCCATAGACGGGCCTCTGGCCCCAGACAGCCCCAGCATTTT. This gives the protein CASSHRRASGPRQPQHF. This chain joins TRBV28 and TRBJ1-5; D gene unclear. In germline, CDR1 is MDHEN, CDR2 SYDVKM. The CDR3 loop spans 17 amino acids.

The V and J genes are TRBV23-1 and TRBJ1-5; 8 nucleotides match TRBD1. TRBV23-1 is an open reading frame whose function is uncertain. The CDR3 extends over 20 amino acids. The trim removed 4 bases at V and 4 bases at J, leaving 21 bases unmatched. The CDR3 loop reads CASSRMTGADMNPVNQPQHF. The CDR3 region has the DNA TGCGCCAGCAGTCGAATGACAGGGGCGGACATGAATCCCGTTAATCAGCCCCAGCATTTT.

This rearrangement joins TRBV6-1 to TRBJ2-5; 7 nucleotides match TRBD1. The CDR3 extends over 17 amino acids. Germline assignment: CDR1 MNHNS and CDR2 SASEGT. V was clipped by 4 bases and J by 9 bases; unmatched bases: 20. The CDR3 loop reads CASSAGQRSPWTGSQYF. The CDR3 nucleotides read TGTGCCAGCAGTGCGGGACAGCGAAGTCCCTGGACGGGGTCCCAGTACTTC.

CDR3 nucleotides: TGTGCCAGTAACCCGACAGGGGGAGACGCTGAAGCTTTCTTT. Translation gives CASNPTGGDAEAFF. This sequence joins TRBV19 and TRBJ1-1, with 9 bases identical to TRBD1. After removal of 7 bases from V and 6 bases from J, the junction contained 9 bases not matched to a gene. In germline, CDR1 is LNHDA, CDR2 SQIVND (reference sequence). The CDR3 contains 14 residues.

The chain couples TRBV15 to TRBJ1-2, with D unresolved. This CDR3 spans 14 amino acids. CDR1 and CDR2 from the germline V gene are LNHNV and YYDKDF (reference sequence). Trimming shortened V by 5 bases and J by 4 bases, and 14 bases separated the two germline ends. CDR3: CATSLGRQLYGYTF. Here the CDR3 DNA reads TGTGCCACCAGCTTAGGGAGGCAACTCTATGGCTACACCTTC.

The rearrangement joins TRBV4-2 to TRBJ2-1; 7 bases are shared with TRBD2. The germline V gene encodes CDR1 LGHNA and CDR2 YNFKEQ. The trim removed 4 bases at V and 7 bases at J, leaving 13 bases unmatched. The CDR3 contains 16 residues. CDR3 sequence (DNA): TGTGCCAGCAGCCGGGAGGTTGGACTAGATTCGAATGAGCAGTTCTTC. Protein: CASSREVGLDSNEQFF.

Relative to its sample, this clone is medium-sized (0.01 to 0.1%). V and J are TRBV11-2 and TRBJ2-3; D gene uncertain. The germline V and J ends were trimmed by 3 bases and 4 bases, with 8 bases remaining between them. This CDR3 is built from 13 residues. Germline CDR1 reads SGHAT; CDR2 reads FQNNGV. CDR3: CASSFGRSDTQYF. The CDR3 bases are TGTGCCAGCAGCTTTGGGCGTTCAGATACGCAGTATTTT.

The chain joins TRBV20-1 to TRBJ2-5; TRBD2 agrees at 9 bases. V lost 3 bases to trimming and J lost 4 bases; unmatched junction nucleotides: 6. There are 14 residues in the CDR3. The germline V gene encodes CDR1 DFQATT and CDR2 SNEGSKA (reference sequence). In nucleotides, the CDR3 is TGCAGTGCTAGTTTTTTAGCGGGAGTAGAGACCCAGTACTTC. Amino acids: CSASFLAGVETQYF.

The chain employs TRBV20-1 and TRBJ2-1, with D possibly being TRBD2 (6 bases). The CDR3 has 12 residues. The germline V gene encodes CDR1 DFQATT and CDR2 SNEGSKA (reference sequence). V dropped 3 bases and J dropped 8 bases, with 11 bases sitting between them. The CDR3 DNA sequence: TGCAGTGCTAGTAGGGCTAGCGATGAGCAGTTCTTC. Translation: CSASRASDEQFF.

The chain has TRBV3-1 (or the pseudogene TRBV3-2) and TRBJ1-3; D unresolved. Germline CDR1 is LGHDT and CDR2 is YNNKEL (reference sequence). Deletions cut 4 bases from V and 4 bases from J, with 11 bases between. This CDR3 comprises 14 residues. The CDR3 here is CASSPTGPGNTIYF. The CDR3 nucleotides are TGTGCCAGCAGCCCTACCGGGCCAGGAAACACCATATATTTT.

The chain is built from TRBV12-3 or TRBV12-4 and TRBJ1-1; D remains unclear. V lost 5 bases to trimming and J lost 1 base, with 8 bases between them. The CDR3 totals 13 residues. The CDR3 DNA follows: TGTGCCAGCAGTCGGCAGTCGAACACTGAAGCTTTCTTT. This sequence encodes CASSRQSNTEAFF.

The rearrangement links TRBV28 to TRBJ2-1; 9 positions agree with TRBD1. From germline, CDR1 is MDHEN and CDR2 SYDVKM. This CDR3 has 15 amino acids. V lost 8 bases, J lost 4 bases, and 9 bases stayed unmatched. CDR3 sequence: CASGDPGTGYNEQFF. CDR3 DNA sequence: TGTGCCAGCGGTGACCCCGGGACAGGGTACAATGAGCAGTTCTTC.